Listed below are T cell receptor beta chains from one sample, sequenced in a study of T cells after yellow fever vaccination. Using its own MiXCR run on the 5' RACE reads, TCRdb lists one record per CDR3 protein. The sample yields a few hundred thousand distinct CDR3 sequences, about 8.3% seen once. The sample here was PBMCs, taken more than 40 days after the first yellow fever vaccination. These receptors all come from a man younger than 35 who received the YFV17D yellow fever vaccine. The CDR3 runs from the conserved cysteine through the conserved F or W. D genes are given only for firm matches. For some rows the clone size is stated as once, few or many, or as a class when expanded; others skip it.

j_call | cdr3_length | d_call | v_call | clone_size | cdr3_aa | cdr3_nt
TRBJ2-1 | 13 | NA | TRBV11-3 | few | CASSLPPGNEQFF | TGTGCCAGCAGCTTACCCCCCGGAAATGAGCAGTTCTTC
TRBJ1-6 | 14 | NA | TRBV15 | NA | CATRLEGANSPLHF | TGTGCCACCAGATTGGAAGGGGCTAATTCACCCCTCCACTTT
TRBJ2-5 | 13 | NA | TRBV7-2 | few | CASSLGQGQTQYF | TGTGCCAGCAGCTTGGGGCAGGGCCAGACCCAGTACTTC
TRBJ2-1 | 11 | TRBD1 | TRBV18 | NA | CASSQGEEQFF | TGTGCCAGCTCCCAGGGGGAAGAGCAGTTCTTC
TRBJ1-6 | 17 | NA | TRBV20-1 | NA | CSARGPTKDRSYSPLHF | TGCAGTGCTAGAGGTCCGACTAAGGATAGGTCTTATTCACCCCTCCACTTT
TRBJ1-5 | 15 | NA | TRBV20-1 | NA | CSVGPTGHVNQPQHF | TGCAGTGTTGGCCCGACGGGACACGTAAATCAGCCCCAGCATTTT
TRBJ2-1 | 14 | NA | TRBV5-6 | many | CASTYGPAYNEQFF | TGTGCCAGCACCTACGGCCCGGCCTACAATGAGCAGTTCTTC
TRBJ1-1 | 13 | NA | TRBV30 | few | CAWSVIENTEAFF | TGTGCCTGGAGTGTGATCGAGAACACTGAAGCTTTCTTT
TRBJ2-1 | 14 | TRBD2 | TRBV5-6 | many | CASSFRGGYNEQFF | TGTGCCAGCAGCTTTCGCGGGGGATACAATGAGCAGTTCTTC
TRBJ2-7 | 14 | TRBD1 | TRBV5-1 | many | CASSLEGRGYEQYF | TGCGCCAGCAGCTTGGAGGGCAGGGGGTACGAGCAGTACTTC
TRBJ1-3 | 16 | TRBD1 | TRBV6-2/TRBV6-3 | many | CASGPMGQGGKDTIYF | TGTGCCAGCGGCCCAATGGGACAGGGAGGAAAGGACACCATATATTTT
TRBJ2-1 | 14 | TRBD2 | TRBV4-3 | NA | CASSQASGHNEQFF | TGCGCCAGCAGCCAAGCTAGCGGGCATAATGAGCAGTTCTTC
TRBJ1-1 | 15 | TRBD1 | TRBV6-5 | NA | CASSWSPGQGVWAFF | TGTGCCAGCAGTTGGTCTCCGGGACAGGGAGTTTGGGCTTTCTTT
TRBJ1-2 | 16 | TRBD1 | TRBV5-1 | NA | CASSNGETGFNYGYTF | TGCGCCAGCAGCAATGGGGAGACAGGGTTTAACTATGGCTACACCTTC
TRBJ2-7 | 15 | TRBD1 | TRBV5-1 | NA | CASSSTGTGSYEQYF | TGCGCCAGCAGCTCCACCGGGACAGGCTCCTACGAGCAGTACTTC
TRBJ1-2 | 16 | TRBD1 | TRBV18 | NA | CASSPYERTGGFGYTF | TGTGCCAGCTCACCTTACGAGAGGACAGGGGGATTTGGCTACACCTTC
TRBJ2-1 | 14 | TRBD1 | TRBV3-1 | few | CASSDRRQGLEQFF | TGTGCCAGCAGCGATCGCCGACAGGGGCTTGAGCAGTTCTTC
TRBJ2-2 | 14 | NA | TRBV7-3 | NA | CASSRAPHTGELFF | TGTGCCAGCAGCCGGGCCCCCCACACCGGGGAGCTGTTTTTT
TRBJ2-5 | 11 | NA | TRBV20-1 | many | CSARDRRTQYF | TGCAGTGCTAGAGACAGGCGGACCCAGTACTTC
TRBJ2-2 | 12 | NA | TRBV29-1 | NA | CSVEQYTGELFF | TGCAGCGTTGAACAGTACACCGGGGAGCTGTTTTTT
TRBJ1-6 | 15 | NA | TRBV25-1 | few | CASSEGQGSNSPLHF | TGTGCCAGCAGTGAAGGTCAGGGGAGTAATTCACCCCTCCACTTT
TRBJ2-5 | 13 | NA | TRBV15 | few | CATSVPTRETQYF | TGTGCCACCAGCGTACCCACTAGGGAGACCCAGTACTTC
TRBJ1-4 | 16 | TRBD1 | TRBV12-3/TRBV12-4 | NA | CASTVQGGVTNEKLFF | TGTGCCAGCACCGTACAGGGGGGTGTCACTAATGAAAAACTGTTTTTT
TRBJ2-6 | 12 | NA | TRBV28 | many | CASSSGANVLTF | TGTGCCAGCAGTTCTGGGGCCAACGTCCTGACTTTC
TRBJ1-3 | 17 | NA | TRBV28 | few | CASIPSAGDLSGNTIYF | TGTGCCAGCATACCCTCGGCCGGGGACCTCTCTGGAAACACCATATATTTT
TRBJ2-3 | 15 | NA | TRBV11-2 | many | CASSLVRGASDTQYF | TGTGCCAGCAGCTTAGTCCGGGGGGCGTCAGATACGCAGTATTTT
TRBJ1-2 | 14 | NA | TRBV29-1 | few | CSVTLRPTNYGYTF | TGCAGCGTCACCCTCCGGCCAACGAACTATGGCTACACCTTC
TRBJ1-2 | 11 | NA | TRBV20-1 | medium-sized | CSADDSYGYTF | TGCAGTGCTGACGACAGCTATGGCTACACCTTC
TRBJ2-7 | 14 | NA | TRBV7-2 | NA | CASSSPSSSGKQYF | TGTGCCAGCAGCTCCCCAAGTAGCTCGGGGAAGCAGTACTTC
TRBJ2-5 | 13 | NA | TRBV7-2 | NA | CASSTGPSETQYF | TGTGCCAGCAGCACGGGACCCTCAGAGACCCAGTACTTC
TRBJ2-3 | 14 | NA | TRBV9 | few | CASSVAERTDTQYF | TGTGCCAGCAGCGTAGCTGAACGCACAGATACGCAGTATTTT
TRBJ2-5 | 14 | TRBD1 | TRBV5-4 | few | CASSSRQGQETQYF | TGTGCCAGCAGCTCGAGACAGGGCCAAGAGACCCAGTACTTC
TRBJ2-7 | 14 | TRBD2 | TRBV7-2 | few | CASRGGGLTYEQYF | TGTGCCAGCAGGGGCGGGGGGCTAACCTACGAGCAGTACTTC
TRBJ2-2 | 12 | NA | TRBV7-2 | NA | CASTEGSWELFF | TGTGCCAGCACGGAGGGGTCATGGGAGCTGTTTTTT
TRBJ2-7 | 18 | TRBD1 | TRBV6-1 | few | CASVAIQGQGSFIYEQYF | TGTGCCAGCGTCGCCATTCAAGGACAGGGAAGTTTTATCTACGAGCAGTACTTC
TRBJ2-3 | 15 | NA | TRBV4-3 | few | CASSQSISRGDTQYF | TGCGCCAGCAGCCAATCGATCTCCCGGGGCGATACGCAGTATTTT
TRBJ2-3 | 16 | TRBD1 | TRBV10-3 | NA | CAISEASQGSRDTQYF | TGTGCCATCAGTGAGGCCTCACAGGGGTCGAGAGATACGCAGTATTTT
TRBJ1-2 | 13 | TRBD1 | TRBV29-1 | NA | CSVAAGGNYGYTF | TGCAGCGTTGCGGCAGGGGGGAACTATGGCTACACCTTC
TRBJ1-5 | 15 | NA | TRBV4-3 | few | CASSQRFRGSQPQHF | TGCGCCAGCAGCCAGCGGTTCAGGGGCTCCCAGCCCCAGCATTTT
TRBJ2-5 | 14 | NA | TRBV3-1 | NA | CASSQEPGEETQYF | TGTGCCAGCAGCCAAGAACCCGGAGAAGAGACCCAGTACTTC
TRBJ2-7 | 14 | TRBD1 | TRBV12-3/TRBV12-4 | few | CASSWETGGYEQYF | TGTGCCAGCAGTTGGGAGACAGGGGGTTACGAGCAGTACTTC
TRBJ2-3 | 15 | NA | TRBV2 | few | CASTEGPYLTDTQYF | TGTGCCAGCACCGAAGGTCCGTATCTCACAGATACGCAGTATTTT